The clone carrying this T cell receptor beta chain was observed a few times. This specimen belongs to a study of T cells in Graves' hyperthyroidism and ophthalmopathy. Amplified TCR beta CDR3 regions derived from RNA transcripts. TCR CDR3 underwent first-round RT-PCR with the HTBI primer set. A single record per CDR3 protein comes from TCRdb applying MiXCR to the multiplex PCR reads. The sample consists of a few hundred thousand distinct CDR3 sequences, 35% to 50% of them appearing once. Germline CDR1 and CDR2: PRHDT and FYEKMQ (reference sequence). Trimming removed 5 bases at V and 4 bases at J, with 11 bases between. The CDR3 length is 13 residues.

J is TRBJ2-5 and V is TRBV13; D tentatively fits TRBD1 or TRBD2 (5 bases each). This TCR derives from an adult woman with Graves' disease, either hyperthyroidism or ophthalmopathy (not recorded which). Sample: peripheral blood or thyroid tissue (not recorded which). CDR3 nucleotide sequence: TGTGCCAGCAGCGGGGGAGTGGGAGAGACCCAGTACTTC. It specifies CASSGGVGETQYF.